What follows are 18 T cell receptor beta chains derived from one specimen sequenced in a study of blood T cell repertoires in COVID-19. Repertoires were generated with immunoSEQ multiplex PCR, while TCRdb's copy carries only in-frame clones and drops some. The repertoire holds over 600,000 clones, with 80% to 90% as singletons. The specimen sequenced was peripheral blood. These receptors were collected from a woman younger than 35 with acute or convalescent COVID-19.

This chain joins TRBV7-2 and TRBJ1-2; tentatively, D is TRBD1 (5 bases). Germline assignment: CDR1 SGHTA and CDR2 FQGNSA. CDR3 length: 13 amino acids. Trimming stripped 6 bases from V and 8 bases from J, with 16 bases between. For the CDR3, the DNA is TGTGCCAGCAGTCCAGCAGGGAATCGCGGCTACACCTTC. It codes for CASSPAGNRGYTF.

Only one count was recorded for this clone. This rearrangement joins TRBV7-2 to TRBJ2-2; D is possibly TRBD2 (6 bases). The germline V gene encodes CDR1 SGHTA and CDR2 FQGNSA. The CDR3 length is 17 residues. V shed 3 bases and J shed 1 base, with 15 bases lying between them. As DNA, the CDR3 is TGTGCCAGCAGCTTGCCGAGACTAGGGTGGAACACCGGGGAGCTGTTTTTT. It specifies CASSLPRLGWNTGELFF. Looking up the rest from reference TRBV7-2 and TRBJ2-2 gives the full variable domain: GAGVSQSPSNKVTEKGKDVELRCDPISGHTALYWYRQSLGQGLEFLIYFQGNSAPDKSGLPSDRFSAERTGGSVSTLTIQRTQQEDSAVYLCASSLPRLGWNTGELFFGEGSRLTVL.

This chain uses TRBV7-8 with TRBJ1-1; weak D call: TRBD1 (5 bases). Germline V gene data show CDR1 as SGHVS and CDR2 as FQNEAQ. The CDR3 has 14 amino acids. Between the trimmed V and J ends, which lost 2 bases and 1 base, there was a span of 8 bases. CDR3 residues: CASSLWTKNTEAFF. CDR3 nucleotides: TGTGCCAGCAGCTTATGGACAAAGAACACTGAAGCTTTCTTT.

J is TRBJ2-3 and V is TRBV7-3; 11 bases align to TRBD2. Per germline, CDR1 SGHTA and CDR2 FQGTGA. With 5 bases clipped from V and 2 bases from J, the junction kept 3 bases outside the gene matches. The CDR3 runs to 15 residues. This CDR3 reads CASSLAGGTTDTQYF. CDR3 DNA sequence: TGTGCCAGCAGCCTAGCGGGGGGCACCACAGATACGCAGTATTTT.

About this clone: Other nucleotide sequences from this sample produce the same CDR3. This chain connects TRBV3-1 (or the pseudogene TRBV3-2) to TRBJ1-2; 8 bases map to TRBD1. After removal of 1 base from V and 8 bases from J, the junction contained 3 bases not matched to a gene. This CDR3 has 13 residues. Germline lookup yields CDR1 LGHDT and CDR2 YNNKEL (reference sequence). The CDR3 reads CASSQGRGRGYTF. In nucleotides, the CDR3 is TGTGCCAGCAGCCAAGGCAGGGGGCGAGGCTACACCTTC.

On this clone itself: The junction departs from germline at one end; a sequencing error may be responsible. The rearrangement links TRBV5-1 to TRBJ2-3; TRBD1 aligns across 7 bases. The germline CDR1 and CDR2 sequences are SGHRS and YFSETQ. This CDR3 is 14 amino acids long. CDR3 DNA: TGCGCCAGCAGATTGGGACAGTACACAGATACGCAGTATTTT. Translation gives CASRLGQYTDTQYF.

The J gene is TRBJ1-3, the V gene TRBV4-3; no firm D call. Trimming removed 4 bases at V and 0 bases at J, with 7 bases between. Looked up from germline, CDR1 is LGHNA and CDR2 is YSLEER. The CDR3 consists of 14 residues. CDR3 coding DNA: TGCGCCAGCAGCCCCACGGGCTCTGGAAACACCATATATTTT. Translation: CASSPTGSGNTIYF.

This clone is a singleton in its sample. The genes are TRBV30 and TRBJ1-4; D not resolved. CDR3 length equals 15 residues. The germline gives CDR1 GTSNPN, CDR2 SVGIG (reference sequence). V was clipped by 3 bases and J by 8 bases, with 19 bases between them. The CDR3 loop is CAWRVRDSTGEKLFF. CDR3 coding DNA: TGTGCCTGGAGAGTCCGGGATTCGACGGGCGAAAAACTGTTTTTT.

The chain recombines TRBV6-2 or TRBV6-3 with TRBJ1-2; D gene unclear. Per germline, CDR1 MNHEY and CDR2 SVGEGT. Trimming removed 4 bases from V and 8 bases from J, with 14 bases in between. The CDR3 sequence is 13 residues long. The CDR3 DNA follows: TGTGCCAGCAGTTCCGGAGAGAGTGGAGGCTACACCTTC. Translation: CASSSGESGGYTF.

V is TRBV9 and J is TRBJ2-3, with TRBD2 matching 8 bases. V lost 0 bases, J lost 9 bases, and 9 bases stayed unmatched. The CDR3 consists of 15 residues. Germline V gene lookup returns CDR1 SGDLS and CDR2 YYNGEE. CDR3 DNA: TGTGCCAGCAGCGTAGCCGGGGGGGTCGATGGGACGCAGTATTTT. Translated, it gives CASSVAGGVDGTQYF.

This clone appeared once. J is TRBJ2-4 and V is TRBV3-1 (or the pseudogene TRBV3-2); no firm D call. The ends were cut back, 0 bases at V and 9 bases at J, with 9 bases in the middle. The CDR3 length is 13 residues. Germline CDR1 reads LGHDT; CDR2 reads YNNKEL (reference sequence). Here the CDR3 reads CASSQEIAGIQYF. CDR3 bases: TGTGCCAGCAGCCAAGAGATTGCCGGCATTCAGTACTTC.

CDR3 DNA sequence: TGTGCCAGCAGCCAACCCGGGGCCAGGGGTCCTGGAAACACCATATATTTT. Residues: CASSQPGARGPGNTIYF. The chain uses TRBV14 and TRBJ1-3; TRBD1 is a possible D gene (6 bases). Deletions cut 2 bases from V and 2 bases from J, with 16 bases between. The CDR3 is made up of 17 amino acids. Germline lookup yields CDR1 SGHDN and CDR2 FVKESK.

The gene calls are TRBV7-9 and TRBJ2-1; 7 nucleotides match TRBD1. The junction had 9 bases not matched to a gene; V was cut back by 1 base and J by 0 bases. This CDR3 region has 18 residues. Germline V gene lookup returns CDR1 SEHNR and CDR2 FQNEAQ (reference sequence). This chain's CDR3 is CASSLVILTGSSYNEQFF. CDR3 sequence (DNA): TGTGCCAGCAGCTTAGTAATACTGACAGGGAGCTCCTACAATGAGCAGTTCTTC.

V gene TRBV2 combines with J gene TRBJ1-4; 7 bases agree with TRBD1. In germline, CDR1 is SNHLY, CDR2 FYNNEI. V lost 6 bases to trimming and J lost 10 bases; unmatched junction nucleotides: 5. The CDR3 spans 12 residues. CDR3 nucleotide sequence: TGTGCCAGCAGCTTCCGACAGGGAAAACTGTTTTTT. This gives the protein CASSFRQGKLFF.

The CDR3 sequence is CASTGQSSYSGNTIYF. The DNA of the CDR3 is TGTGCCAGTACCGGACAGAGCTCATACTCTGGAAACACCATATATTTT. V is TRBV19 and J is TRBJ1-3; D possibly corresponds to TRBD1 (6 bases). The V gene lost 7 bases and the J gene lost 0 bases, with 16 bases spanning the gap. The CDR3 extends over 16 amino acids. Germline CDR1 is LNHDA and CDR2 is SQIVND (reference sequence).

The V gene is TRBV5-4, the J gene TRBJ2-2; TRBD2 might be the D (7 bases). This CDR3 region has 15 residues. Trimming took off 6 bases at V and 2 bases at J, with 14 bases between the two ends. Per germline, CDR1 SGHNT and CDR2 YYREEE (reference sequence). Here the CDR3 DNA reads TGTGCCAGCACCGTACGCGGGGGCAACACCGGGGAGCTGTTTTTT. It yields the protein CASTVRGGNTGELFF.

The chain carries TRBV10-3 and TRBJ1-6, with TRBD1 matching over 7 bases. Germline values: CDR1 ENHRY, CDR2 SYGVKD. Germline trimming cut 2 bases from V and 10 bases from J; bases unmatched to any gene: 11. This CDR3 has 16 residues. The CDR3 loop reads CAISETSGQIGSPLHF. CDR3 nucleotides: TGTGCCATCAGTGAGACATCGGGACAGATAGGGTCACCCCTCCACTTT.

To note about this clone: The same CDR3 also results from other DNA sequences found in this sample. The chain combines TRBV7-2 with TRBJ1-2, with TRBD1 matching 11 bases. Looked up from germline, CDR1 is SGHTA and CDR2 is FQGNSA. This CDR3 is 14 amino acids long. V gave up 5 bases and J gave up 5 bases; unmatched junction bases: 4. Here the CDR3 DNA reads TGTGCCAGCAGCCCGGACAGGGGGCTTTATGGCTACACCTTC. Its translation is CASSPDRGLYGYTF.